Shown below are 22 T cell receptor beta chains from a single sample sequenced in a study of siplizumab effects on memory and regulatory T cells. TCRdb keeps only in-frame clones here, not all; method: immunoSEQ multiplex PCR. This sample has over 100,000 clones, with roughly 92% found just once. Sequenced: CD4+ T cells sorted from blood. The receptors were gathered from a human donor in good health.

The V gene is TRBV19, the J gene TRBJ1-4; the D is unclear. This CDR3 has 14 residues. V lost 6 bases, J lost 5 bases, and 13 bases lay in between. Looked up from germline, CDR1 is LNHDA and CDR2 is SQIVND (reference sequence). CDR3 DNA sequence: TGTGCCAGTAGGAGCTTTCGGCAGAATGAAAAACTGTTTTTT. Translation: CASRSFRQNEKLFF.

This chain's CDR3 is CASSVRGSGTSYNEQFF. Here the CDR3 DNA reads TGTGCCAGCAGCGTAAGGGGCAGCGGGACTTCCTACAATGAGCAGTTCTTC. The chain links TRBV9 to TRBJ2-1, with 7 bases identical to TRBD2. The germline gives CDR1 SGDLS, CDR2 YYNGEE. The CDR3 has 17 residues. V was clipped by 1 base and J by 1 base; unmatched bases: 8.

This chain uses TRBV6-5 with TRBJ2-2; no definite D call. The CDR3 sequence is 14 residues long. Germline V gene sequence: CDR1 MNHEY, CDR2 SVGAGI. The V and J ends lost 0 bases and 4 bases respectively, with 6 bases between them. DNA of the CDR3: TGTGCCAGCAGTTACTCGGGTGGCACCGGGGAGCTGTTTTTT. It yields the protein CASSYSGGTGELFF.

The genes are TRBV6-1 and TRBJ1-5; TRBD1 agrees at 7 bases. This CDR3 spans 13 amino acids. Trimming cost V 10 bases and J 0 bases; bases outside gene matches: 3. Germline CDR1 and CDR2: MNHNS and SASEGT. The CDR3 loop reads CAIGDSSNQPQHF. CDR3 bases: TGTGCCATTGGGGACAGTAGCAATCAGCCCCAGCATTTT.

J is TRBJ1-1 and V is TRBV9; D is unresolved. Germline-derived CDR1 and CDR2 are SGDLS and YYNGEE. V dropped 2 bases and J dropped 1 base, with 9 bases sitting between them. The CDR3 spans 14 residues. The CDR3 loop reads CASSVTGRNTEAFF. In DNA form, the CDR3 reads TGTGCCAGCAGCGTTACCGGGCGGAACACTGAAGCTTTCTTT. Supplemented by reference TRBV9 and TRBJ1-1, the full variable domain reads DSGVTQTPKHLITATGQRVTLRCSPRSGDLSVYWYQQSLDQGLQFLIQYYNGEERAKGNILERFSAQQFPDLHSELNLSSLELGDSALYFCASSVTGRNTEAFFGQGTRLTVV.

The chain has TRBV30 and TRBJ2-5, with no clear D. Germline CDR1 reads GTSNPN; CDR2 reads SVGIG (reference sequence). Between the trimmed V and J ends, which lost 5 bases and 3 bases, there was a span of 7 bases. The CDR3 has 11 amino acids. CDR3: CAWGFKETQYF. The CDR3 nucleotides read TGTGCCTGGGGCTTCAAAGAGACCCAGTACTTC.

This chain links TRBV29-1 with TRBJ2-3; TRBD1 matches 10 bases. V was pared by 8 bases and J by 0 bases, with 5 bases of the junction left unmatched. Germline-derived CDR1 and CDR2 are SQVTM and ANQGSEA. CDR3 length: 14 amino acids. CDR3 loop: CSLRDRGSTDTQYF. CDR3 bases: TGCAGCCTCCGGGACAGGGGTAGCACAGATACGCAGTATTTT.

V usage is TRBV6-1 and J usage is TRBJ1-3; D is unclear. V lost 7 bases to trimming and J lost 0 bases, with 10 bases between them. This CDR3 contains 14 residues. Germline V CDR1 and CDR2: MNHNS, SASEGT. CDR3: CASTPGSSGNTIYF. The CDR3 DNA is TGTGCCAGCACCCCGGGAAGCTCTGGAAACACCATATATTTT.

This clone was seen only once. The chain employs TRBV11-3 and TRBJ1-5; D uncertain. The V end was cut by 8 bases, the J end by 5 bases, with 13 bases between. The CDR3 contains 13 residues. CDR1 and CDR2 from the germline V gene are SGHNT and YENEEA. The CDR3 DNA reads TGTGCCAGCGCTATCCGTGGCGATCAGCCCCAGCATTTT. It is translated as CASAIRGDQPQHF.

The chain joins TRBV7-6 to TRBJ1-3; unclear D gene. The CDR3 runs 15 residues. Germline V lookup: CDR1 SGHVS, CDR2 FNYEAQ. Trimming took 3 bases from V and 0 from J, leaving 9 bases between them. CDR3 loop: CASSFPSGSGNTIYF. DNA for the CDR3: TGTGCCAGCAGCTTCCCTTCGGGCTCTGGAAACACCATATATTTT.

This chain joins TRBV5-1 and TRBJ2-1; D may be TRBD1 or TRBD2 (5 bases each). The CDR3 is 16 residues long. Between the trimmed V and J ends, which lost 4 bases and 0 bases, there was a span of 14 bases. CDR1 SGHRS and CDR2 YFSETQ come from the germline V gene. The CDR3 coding sequence is TGCGCCAGCAGCCCGGGACCTTCAAGCTCCTACAATGAGCAGTTCTTC. Translating gives CASSPGPSSSYNEQFF.

A word on this clone: One junction end disagrees with the germline gene, perhaps due to a read error. The gene calls are TRBV5-1 and TRBJ2-7; TRBD1 or TRBD2 may be the D gene (5 bases each). CDR1 is SGHRS and CDR2 is YFSETQ in the germline V gene. CDR3 length equals 15 residues. The CDR3 DNA sequence: TGCGCCAGCACCAATTCCGGGACCGCCTCCCACGAGCAGTACTTC. Translating gives CASTNSGTASHEQYF.

The chain carries TRBV6-1 and TRBJ2-7; D call uncertain. Germline CDR1 reads MNHNS; CDR2 reads SASEGT. The CDR3 is made up of 11 amino acids. The V end was cut by 6 bases, the J end by 2 bases, with 5 bases between. DNA for the CDR3: TGTGCCAGCAGGCCAGCCTACGAGCAGTACTTC. It is translated as CASRPAYEQYF.

The chain has TRBV27 and TRBJ2-7, with D possibly matching TRBD1 (5 bases). This CDR3 region has 16 residues. V lost 2 bases and J lost 2, with 16 bases in between. The germline CDR1 and CDR2 sequences are MNHEY and SMNVEV (reference sequence). The CDR3 coding sequence is TGTGCCAGCAGTTTAGCAGGAGCGAAGACAGCCTACGAGCAGTACTTC. This gives the protein CASSLAGAKTAYEQYF.

J is TRBJ1-4 and V is TRBV29-1; D gene unclear. This CDR3 is 11 amino acids long. The germline gives CDR1 SQVTM, CDR2 ANQGSEA. Deletions cut 2 bases from V and 6 bases from J, with 4 bases between. This CDR3 is CSVERDEKLFF. CDR3 coding DNA: TGCAGCGTTGAAAGGGATGAAAAACTGTTTTTT.

The V gene is TRBV27, the J gene TRBJ1-2, with D perhaps TRBD1 (5 bases). Trimming shortened V by 3 bases and J by 4 bases, and 21 bases separated the two germline ends. This CDR3 has 17 residues. Germline values: CDR1 MNHEY, CDR2 SMNVEV (reference sequence). The CDR3 DNA is TGTGCCAGCAGTTTGAATACCCGGGACCCGAGGGGCTATGGCTACACCTTC. Its translation: CASSLNTRDPRGYGYTF.

The chain couples TRBV19 to TRBJ1-2; D not resolved. Germline lookup yields CDR1 LNHDA and CDR2 SQIVND (reference sequence). The CDR3 is made up of 14 amino acids. Trimming shortened V by 4 bases and J by 3 bases, and 12 bases separated the two germline ends. The CDR3 reads CASSRGTLDYGYTF. CDR3 nucleotide sequence: TGTGCCAGTAGTAGAGGAACGTTGGACTATGGCTACACCTTC.

The genes are TRBV9 and TRBJ2-2; TRBD1 might be the D (5 bases). There are 16 residues in the CDR3. Trimming removed 0 bases from V and 0 bases from J, with 9 bases in between. CDR1 is SGDLS, CDR2 YYNGEE, per germline. CDR3 in amino acids: CASSVVTDPNTGELFF. CDR3 DNA: TGTGCCAGCAGCGTAGTGACAGACCCGAACACCGGGGAGCTGTTTTTT.

The chain links TRBV28 to TRBJ2-5, with D unclear. V lost 10 bases to trimming and J lost 5 bases, with 11 bases between them. CDR3 length equals 11 residues. Germline CDR1 reads MDHEN; CDR2 reads SYDVKM. CDR3 in amino acids: CATGIRETQYF. CDR3 sequence (DNA): TGTGCCACCGGCATCCGGGAGACCCAGTACTTC.

This chain connects TRBV28 to TRBJ2-3, with TRBD1 as a possible D gene (6 bases). Germline V gene sequence: CDR1 MDHEN, CDR2 SYDVKM. V lost 2 bases to trimming and J lost 12 bases, with 9 bases between them. This CDR3 is built from 11 residues. The CDR3 sequence: CASSLGGRQYF. In DNA, the CDR3 is TGTGCCAGCAGTTTAGGGGGCCGACAGTATTTT. Looking up the rest from reference TRBV28 and TRBJ2-3 gives the full variable domain: DVKVTQSSRYLVKRTGEKVFLECVQDMDHENMFWYRQDPGLGLRLIYFSYDVKMKEKGDIPEGYSVSREKKERFSLILESASTNQTSMYLCASSLGGRQYFGPGTRLTVL.

In DNA form, the CDR3 reads TGCAGTGCTAGCCCAGATACGCAGTATTTT. This sequence encodes CSASPDTQYF. This chain links TRBV20-1 with TRBJ2-3; D gene unclear. The CDR3 is made up of 10 amino acids. Trimming removed 3 bases from V and 4 bases from J, with 2 bases in between. CDR1 is DFQATT and CDR2 is SNEGSKA in the germline V gene (reference sequence).

This clone was counted between two and nine times. The chain recombines TRBV19 with TRBJ1-1, with D tentatively TRBD1 (5 bases). Germline lookup yields CDR1 LNHDA and CDR2 SQIVND (reference sequence). The CDR3 extends over 13 amino acids. V was shortened by 6 bases and J by 1 base, with 9 bases between the two germline ends. In nucleotides, the CDR3 is TGTGCCAGTAGAAGGGACTGGAACACTGAAGCTTTCTTT. Amino acid sequence: CASRRDWNTEAFF.